What follows is one TCR beta chain and its context. No antigen is known for it. Unmatched junction bases numbered 7, after V lost 7 bases and J lost 7 bases. CDR3 length: 15 residues. This entry comes from a study of identical twins. Study-level points and caveats: Cross-sectional statistical analysis was relied on for the conclusions, without the same donors being followed. Cord blood's abundant beta clonotypes had fewer insertions, unlike memory repertoires.

TCRdb reprocessed the 5' RACE reads with MiXCR, giving one entry per CDR3 protein. The sample consists of a few hundred thousand distinct CDR3 sequences, around 15% of them appearing once. This sample was also put to use in a study of yellow fever vaccine responses in identical twins.

The source of this sequence is a woman in her late teens or twenties in good health. V is TRBV12-3 or TRBV12-4 and J is TRBJ1-6, with 10 positions matching TRBD1. Sequenced input: CD4+ T cells sorted from blood. CDR3 DNA sequence: TGTGCCAGCACCGCGACAGGGGGCTCGAATTCACCCCTCCACTTT. This codes for CASTATGGSNSPLHF.